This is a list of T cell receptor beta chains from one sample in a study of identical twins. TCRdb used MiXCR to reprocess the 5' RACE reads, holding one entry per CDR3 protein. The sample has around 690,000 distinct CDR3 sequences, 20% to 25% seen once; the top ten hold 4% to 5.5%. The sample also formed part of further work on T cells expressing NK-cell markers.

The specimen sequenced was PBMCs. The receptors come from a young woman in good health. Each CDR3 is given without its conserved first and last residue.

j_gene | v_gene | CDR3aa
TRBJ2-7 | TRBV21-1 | ASRHPLRTRSYEQY
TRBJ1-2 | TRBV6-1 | ASSRRSGSGGYT
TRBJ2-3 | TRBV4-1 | ASSQDGTSGVADTQY
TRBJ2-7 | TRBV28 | ASSPPRGSYEQY
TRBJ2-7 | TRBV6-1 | ASRRTSGYEQY
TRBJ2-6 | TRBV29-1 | SVAFRQGMGVSGANVLT
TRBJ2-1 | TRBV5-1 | ASSEPGQGYNEQF
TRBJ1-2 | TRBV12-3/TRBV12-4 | ASSGQGGYT
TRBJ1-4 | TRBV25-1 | ASSEVDEKLF
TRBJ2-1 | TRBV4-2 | ASSQDRSSGSFDNEQF